Below, one T cell receptor beta chain is given with its context. What it binds is unknown. The data are from a study of cytomegalovirus exposure and HLA in healthy donors. Study as a whole: An early data release held some 85 million unique TCRs from HLA-typed donors. Whole-study results and caveats: There was a cluster of highly shared sequence variants that was likely a sequencing artifact. Later, an analysis found that common viral pathogens appeared to be linked with several of the most significant clusters.

At collection, donors were nominally healthy, but unrecorded immune exposures were probable. The PCR made use of 60 Vbeta and 13 Jbeta primers. Generated by immunoSEQ multiplex PCR, the TCRdb table keeps only in-frame clones and is missing some. The repertoire holds 220,000 or so clones, with around 80% as singletons. This CDR3 comprises 17 residues. Germline assignment: CDR1 LNHDA and CDR2 SQIVND (reference sequence). The ends were cut back, 4 bases at V and 4 bases at J, with 20 bases in the middle. The chain has TRBV19 and TRBJ1-5, with D possibly being TRBD1 (5 bases). Material for sequencing was PBMCs. The sequence derives from a middle-aged man in good health and CMV-seronegative. CDR3 sequence (DNA): TGTGCCAGTAGTAGGTCGGACCGGGGGAGGGCTAATCAGCCCCAGCATTTT. This translates into CASSRSDRGRANQPQHF. The variable domain in full, completed from reference TRBV19 and TRBJ1-5, reads DGGITQSPKYLFRKEGQNVTLSCEQNLNHDAMYWYRQDPGQGLRLIYYSQIVNDFQKGDIAEGYSVSREKKESFPLTVTSAQKNPTAFYLCASSRSDRGRANQPQHFGDGTRLSIL.